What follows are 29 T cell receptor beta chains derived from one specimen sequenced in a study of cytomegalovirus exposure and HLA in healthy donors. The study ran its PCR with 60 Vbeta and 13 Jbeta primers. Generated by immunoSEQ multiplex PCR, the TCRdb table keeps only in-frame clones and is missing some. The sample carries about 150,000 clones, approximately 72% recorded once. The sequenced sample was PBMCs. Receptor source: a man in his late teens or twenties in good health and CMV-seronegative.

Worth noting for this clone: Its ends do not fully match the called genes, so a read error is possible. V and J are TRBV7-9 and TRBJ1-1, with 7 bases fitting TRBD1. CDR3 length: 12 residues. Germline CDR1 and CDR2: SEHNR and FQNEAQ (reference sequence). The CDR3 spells CSSKTGSTEAFF. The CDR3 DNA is TGTTCCAGCAAGACAGGGTCCACTGAAGCTTTCTTT.

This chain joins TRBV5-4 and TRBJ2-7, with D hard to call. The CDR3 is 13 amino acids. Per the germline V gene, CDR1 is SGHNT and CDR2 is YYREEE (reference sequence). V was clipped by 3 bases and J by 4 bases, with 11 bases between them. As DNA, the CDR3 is TGTGCCAGCAGCTACGCTACCGCGTACGAGCAGTACTTC. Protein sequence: CASSYATAYEQYF.

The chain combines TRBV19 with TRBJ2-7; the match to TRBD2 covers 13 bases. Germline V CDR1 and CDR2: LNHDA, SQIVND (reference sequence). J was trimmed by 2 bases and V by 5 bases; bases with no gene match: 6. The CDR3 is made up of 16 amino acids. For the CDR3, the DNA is TGTGCCAGTAGTCTGTCGGGACTAGCGGGAACCTACGAGCAGTACTTC. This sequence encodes CASSLSGLAGTYEQYF.

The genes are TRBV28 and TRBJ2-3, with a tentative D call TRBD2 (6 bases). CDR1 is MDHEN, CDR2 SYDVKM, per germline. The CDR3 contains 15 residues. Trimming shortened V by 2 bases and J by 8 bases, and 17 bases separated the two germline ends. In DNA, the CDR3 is TGTGCCAGCAGTTTAACCCACCCGGGACTTTCTACGCAGTATTTT. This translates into CASSLTHPGLSTQYF.

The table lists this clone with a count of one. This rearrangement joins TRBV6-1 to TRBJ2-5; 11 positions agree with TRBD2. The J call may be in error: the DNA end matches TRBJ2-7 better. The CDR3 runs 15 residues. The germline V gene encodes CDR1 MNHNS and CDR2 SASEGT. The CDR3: CASSGLAGGSYEQYF. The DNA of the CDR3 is TGTGCCAGCAGTGGGCTAGCGGGAGGATCCTACGAGCAGTACTTC.

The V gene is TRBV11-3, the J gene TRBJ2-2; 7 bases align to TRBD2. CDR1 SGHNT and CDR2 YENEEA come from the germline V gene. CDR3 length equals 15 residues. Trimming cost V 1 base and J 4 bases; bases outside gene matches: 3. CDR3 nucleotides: TGTGCCAGCAGCTTAGGGACTAGTGCCACCGGGGAGCTGTTTTTT. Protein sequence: CASSLGTSATGELFF. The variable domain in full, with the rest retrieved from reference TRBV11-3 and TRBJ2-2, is EAGVVQSPRYKIIEKKQPVAFWCNPISGHNTLYWYLQNLGQGPELLIRYENEEAVDDSQLPKDRFSAERLKGVDSTLKIQPAELGDSAVYLCASSLGTSATGELFFGEGSRLTVL.

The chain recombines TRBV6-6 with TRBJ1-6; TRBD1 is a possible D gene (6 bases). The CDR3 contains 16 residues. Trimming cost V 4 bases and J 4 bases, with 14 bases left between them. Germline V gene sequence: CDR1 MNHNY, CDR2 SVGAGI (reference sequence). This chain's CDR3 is CASSSRTQGYNSPLHF. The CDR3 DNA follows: TGTGCCAGCAGTTCCCGGACACAGGGTTATAATTCACCCCTCCACTTT.

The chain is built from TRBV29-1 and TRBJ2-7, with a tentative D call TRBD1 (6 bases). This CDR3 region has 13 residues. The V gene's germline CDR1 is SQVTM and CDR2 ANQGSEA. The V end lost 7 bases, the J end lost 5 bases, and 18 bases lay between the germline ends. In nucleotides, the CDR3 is TGCAGCGGAATTGGGGCAGGGGTCCACGAGCAGTACTTC. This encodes CSGIGAGVHEQYF.

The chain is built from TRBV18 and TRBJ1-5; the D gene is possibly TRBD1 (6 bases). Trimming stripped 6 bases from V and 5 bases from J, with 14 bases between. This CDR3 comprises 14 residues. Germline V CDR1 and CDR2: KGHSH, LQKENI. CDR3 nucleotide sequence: TGTGCCAGCTCCTTGGACAGTTTTGATCAGCCCCAGCATTTT. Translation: CASSLDSFDQPQHF.

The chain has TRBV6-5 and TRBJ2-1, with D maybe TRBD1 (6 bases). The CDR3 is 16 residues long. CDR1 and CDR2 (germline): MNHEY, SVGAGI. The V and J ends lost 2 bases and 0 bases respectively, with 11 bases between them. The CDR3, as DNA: TGTGCCAGCAGTTACCAGGGACACCTCTCCTACAATGAGCAGTTCTTC. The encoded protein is CASSYQGHLSYNEQFF.

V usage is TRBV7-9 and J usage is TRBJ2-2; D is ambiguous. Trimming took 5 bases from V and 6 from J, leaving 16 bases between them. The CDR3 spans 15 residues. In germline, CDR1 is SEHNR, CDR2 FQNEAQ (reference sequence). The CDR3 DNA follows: TGTGCCAGCAGCCCACCCGGAGCCCTTCCCGGGGAGCTGTTTTTT. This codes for CASSPPGALPGELFF.

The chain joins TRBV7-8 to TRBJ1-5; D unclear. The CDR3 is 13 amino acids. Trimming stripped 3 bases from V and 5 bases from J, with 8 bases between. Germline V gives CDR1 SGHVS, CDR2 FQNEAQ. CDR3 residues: CASSFRSDQPQHF. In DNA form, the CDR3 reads TGTGCCAGCAGCTTCAGGTCGGATCAGCCCCAGCATTTT.

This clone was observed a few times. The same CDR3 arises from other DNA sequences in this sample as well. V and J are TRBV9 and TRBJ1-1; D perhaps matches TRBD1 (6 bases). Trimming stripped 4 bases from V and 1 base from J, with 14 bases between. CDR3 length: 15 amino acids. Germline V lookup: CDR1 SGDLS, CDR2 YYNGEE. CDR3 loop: CASSTGQLTNTEAFF. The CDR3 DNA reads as TGTGCCAGCAGCACCGGACAGTTAACGAACACTGAAGCTTTCTTT.

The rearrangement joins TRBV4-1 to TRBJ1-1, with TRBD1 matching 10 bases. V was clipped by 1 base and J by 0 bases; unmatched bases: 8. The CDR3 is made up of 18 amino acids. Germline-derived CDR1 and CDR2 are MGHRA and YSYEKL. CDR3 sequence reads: CASSQGDRGGGMNTEAFF. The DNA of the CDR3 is TGCGCCAGCAGCCAAGGGGACAGGGGAGGAGGCATGAACACTGAAGCTTTCTTT.

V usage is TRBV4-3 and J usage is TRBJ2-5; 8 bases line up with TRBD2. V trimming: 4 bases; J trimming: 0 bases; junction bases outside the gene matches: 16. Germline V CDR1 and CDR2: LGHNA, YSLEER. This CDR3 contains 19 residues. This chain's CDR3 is CASSLQPSGAGGYQETQYF. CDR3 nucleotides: TGCGCCAGCAGCCTCCAACCCTCGGGGGCGGGGGGTTACCAAGAGACCCAGTACTTC.

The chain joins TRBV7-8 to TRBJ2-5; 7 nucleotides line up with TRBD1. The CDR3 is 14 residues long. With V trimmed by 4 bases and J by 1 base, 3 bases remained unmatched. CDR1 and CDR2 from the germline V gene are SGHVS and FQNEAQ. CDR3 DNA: TGTGCCAGCAGCTCAAGACAGGGCCAAGAGACCCAGTACTTC. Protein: CASSSRQGQETQYF.

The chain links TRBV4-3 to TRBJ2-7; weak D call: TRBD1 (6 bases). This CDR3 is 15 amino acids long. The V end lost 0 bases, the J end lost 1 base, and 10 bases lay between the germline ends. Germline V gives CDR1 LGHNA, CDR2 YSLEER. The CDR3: CASSQDRGQSYEQYF. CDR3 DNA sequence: TGCGCCAGCAGCCAAGATAGGGGACAATCCTACGAGCAGTACTTC.

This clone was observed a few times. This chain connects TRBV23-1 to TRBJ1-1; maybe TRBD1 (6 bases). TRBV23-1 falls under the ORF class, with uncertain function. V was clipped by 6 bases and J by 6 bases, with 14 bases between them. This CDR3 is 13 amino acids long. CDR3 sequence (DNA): TGCGCCAGCAGACGGGACAAGGCCCCTGAAGCTTTCTTT. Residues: CASRRDKAPEAFF.

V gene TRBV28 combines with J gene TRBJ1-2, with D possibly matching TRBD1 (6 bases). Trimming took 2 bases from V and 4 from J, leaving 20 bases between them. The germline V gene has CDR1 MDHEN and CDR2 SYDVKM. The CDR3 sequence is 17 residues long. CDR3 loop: CASSLPSYRAGAYGYTF. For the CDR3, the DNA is TGTGCCAGCAGTTTACCCTCCTACAGGGCCGGGGCCTATGGCTACACCTTC.

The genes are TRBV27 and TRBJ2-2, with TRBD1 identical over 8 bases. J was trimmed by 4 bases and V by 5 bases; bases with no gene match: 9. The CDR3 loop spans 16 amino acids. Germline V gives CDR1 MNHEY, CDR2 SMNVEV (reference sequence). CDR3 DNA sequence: TGTGCCAGCAGTCTCTACTCAACAGGGGGCACCGGGGAGCTGTTTTTT. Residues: CASSLYSTGGTGELFF.

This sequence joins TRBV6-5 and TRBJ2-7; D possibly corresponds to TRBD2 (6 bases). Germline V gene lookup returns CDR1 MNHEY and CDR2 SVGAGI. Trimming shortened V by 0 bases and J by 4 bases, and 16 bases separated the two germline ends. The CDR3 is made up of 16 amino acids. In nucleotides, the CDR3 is TGTGCCAGCAGTTACTCGAAGCTCGGGCGGGGTTACGAGCAGTACTTC. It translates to CASSYSKLGRGYEQYF.

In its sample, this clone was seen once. The CDR3 sequence is CASTGQGASQPQHF. CDR3 DNA sequence: TGCGCCAGCACCGGACAGGGGGCAAGTCAGCCCCAGCATTTT. The chain recombines TRBV10-2 with TRBJ1-5, with 11 bases lining up with TRBD1. Germline CDR1 and CDR2: WSHSY and SAAADI. The CDR3 is 14 amino acids. V dropped 7 bases and J dropped 6; count of bases not matched to a gene: 5.

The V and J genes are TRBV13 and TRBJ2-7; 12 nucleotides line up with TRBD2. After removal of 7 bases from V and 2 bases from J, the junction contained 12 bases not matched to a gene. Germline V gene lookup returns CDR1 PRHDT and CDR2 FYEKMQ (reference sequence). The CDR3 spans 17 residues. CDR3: CASTPSGRALWAYEQYF. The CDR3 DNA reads TGTGCCAGCACCCCTAGCGGGAGGGCCCTCTGGGCCTACGAGCAGTACTTC. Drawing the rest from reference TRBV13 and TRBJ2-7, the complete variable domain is AAGVIQSPRHLIKEKRETATLKCYPIPRHDTVYWYQQGPGQDPQFLISFYEKMQSDKGSIPDRFSAQQFSDYHSELNMSSLELGDSALYFCASTPSGRALWAYEQYFGPGTRLTVT.

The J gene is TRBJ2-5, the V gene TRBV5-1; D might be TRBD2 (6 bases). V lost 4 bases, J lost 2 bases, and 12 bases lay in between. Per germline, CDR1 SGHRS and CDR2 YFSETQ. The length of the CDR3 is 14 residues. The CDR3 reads CASSGGLSQETQYF. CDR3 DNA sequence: TGCGCCAGCAGCGGGGGACTGTCACAAGAGACCCAGTACTTC.

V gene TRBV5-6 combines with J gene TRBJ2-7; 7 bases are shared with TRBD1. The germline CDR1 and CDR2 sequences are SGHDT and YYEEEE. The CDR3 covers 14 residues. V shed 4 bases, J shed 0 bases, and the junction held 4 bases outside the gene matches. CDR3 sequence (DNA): TGTGCCAGCAGCCGACAGGGAAACTCCTACGAGCAGTACTTC. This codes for CASSRQGNSYEQYF.

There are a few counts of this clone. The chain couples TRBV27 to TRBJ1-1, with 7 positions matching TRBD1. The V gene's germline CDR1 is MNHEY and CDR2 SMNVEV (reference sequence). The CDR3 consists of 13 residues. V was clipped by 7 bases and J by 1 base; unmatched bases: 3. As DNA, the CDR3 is TGTGCCAGCAAACAGGGGAGGAACACTGAAGCTTTCTTT. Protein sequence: CASKQGRNTEAFF.

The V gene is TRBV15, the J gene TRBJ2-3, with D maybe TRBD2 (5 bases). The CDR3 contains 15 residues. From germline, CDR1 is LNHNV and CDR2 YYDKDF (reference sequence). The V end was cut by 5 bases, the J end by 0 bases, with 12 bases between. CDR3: CATSPSRVSTDTQYF. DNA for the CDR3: TGTGCCACCAGCCCCTCGCGGGTTAGCACAGATACGCAGTATTTT.

For the CDR3, the DNA is TGTGCCAGCAGCTTAGCTAAATACACAGATACGCAGTATTTT. Translated: CASSLAKYTDTQYF. The chain has TRBV7-6 and TRBJ2-3; D is unresolved. The germline CDR1 and CDR2 sequences are SGHVS and FNYEAQ. This CDR3 has 14 residues. V was trimmed by 0 bases and J by 2 bases, leaving 6 bases between them.

CDR3 coding DNA: TGTGCCAGTAGTATCAATGGAGGGTCAATAAGCTCCTACAATGAGCAGTTCTTC. Residues: CASSINGGSISSYNEQFF. The gene calls are TRBV19 and TRBJ2-1, with D tentatively TRBD2 (6 bases). This CDR3 comprises 18 residues. In germline, CDR1 is LNHDA, CDR2 SQIVND (reference sequence). The ends were cut back, 3 bases at V and 0 bases at J, with 18 bases in the middle.